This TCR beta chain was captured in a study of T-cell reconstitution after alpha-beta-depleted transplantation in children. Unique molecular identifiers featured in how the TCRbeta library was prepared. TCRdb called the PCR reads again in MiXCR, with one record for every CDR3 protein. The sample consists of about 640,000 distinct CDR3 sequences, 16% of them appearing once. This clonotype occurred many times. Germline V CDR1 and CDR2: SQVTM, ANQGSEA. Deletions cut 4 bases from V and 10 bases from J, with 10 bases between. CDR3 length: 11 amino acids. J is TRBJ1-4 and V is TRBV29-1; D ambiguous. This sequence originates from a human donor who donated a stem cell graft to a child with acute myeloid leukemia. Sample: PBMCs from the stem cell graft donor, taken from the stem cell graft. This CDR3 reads CSVADGGKLFF. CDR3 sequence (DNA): TGCAGCGTTGCTGACGGAGGAAAACTGTTTTTT.